The T cell receptor (beta chain) under discussion was sequenced for a study of cytomegalovirus exposure and HLA in healthy donors. Study observations and caveats: A missense DCLRE1C variant was associated with V- and J-gene trimming of TCR beta chains in a later analysis, and an independent cohort replicated the association.

From germline, CDR1 is SGHTA and CDR2 FQGNSA. This CDR3 contains 16 residues. Trimming pared 4 bases from V and 0 bases from J, leaving 15 bases between. Note on this clone: As yet, its antigen is unknown.

PCR was performed using 60 Vbeta and 13 Jbeta primers. The repertoire was sequenced with immunoSEQ multiplex PCR; TCRdb's copy has only in-frame clones and lacks some. The table shows under 200,000 clones, with roughly 84% occurring only once. The receptor was isolated from a man aged 25 to 40 in good health and CMV-seropositive. The chain is built from TRBV7-2 and TRBJ1-1; possible D gene TRBD1, 6 bases. Specimen: PBMCs. DNA of the CDR3: TGTGCCAGCAGCTCCCAGGGGAGGGGAATGAACACTGAAGCTTTCTTT. It codes for CASSSQGRGMNTEAFF. Based on the CDR3 plus reference TRBV7-2 and TRBJ1-1, the full variable domain is GAGVSQSPSNKVTEKGKDVELRCDPISGHTALYWYRQSLGQGLEFLIYFQGNSAPDKSGLPSDRFSAERTGGSVSTLTIQRTQQEDSAVYLCASSSQGRGMNTEAFFGQGTRLTVV.